Listed here is a single T cell receptor (beta chain). The data derive from a study of blood T cell repertoires in COVID-19. Study in general: The United States, Italy and Spain were the sources of the acute and convalescent COVID-19 samples.

The V gene lost 5 bases and the J gene lost 4 bases, with 17 bases spanning the gap. This CDR3 is 15 amino acids long. Germline V gives CDR1 SGHTA, CDR2 FQGNSA. In the authors' workflow: Amplifying reference gene primers gave estimates of nucleated cell counts. Assay: immunoSEQ multiplex PCR; the TCRdb copy retains only in-frame clones and omits some. V, J and clone size are taken as reported in that table, and D and trimming were inferred from the DNA itself. The sample has about 310,000 clones, about nine tenths seen once. The V call is TRBV7-2, the J call TRBJ1-2; D perhaps matches TRBD1 (5 bases). The source is a middle-aged man with active or convalescent COVID-19. Sequencing was performed on peripheral blood. The CDR3 DNA sequence: TGTGCCAGCAGCCAGTCCCTGGAGCAGGGCTATGGCTACACCTTC. This sequence encodes CASSQSLEQGYGYTF.